The 27 T cell receptor beta chains below were found in one sample sequenced in a study of Graves' ophthalmopathy and Graves' hyperthyroidism. As the template, RNA transcripts were used to amplify TCR beta CDR3 regions. Scientists carried out first-round RT-PCR using HTBI primers and then a second-round multiplex PCR. TCRdb itself ran the multiplex PCR reads through MiXCR, one entry per CDR3 protein. Of over a million distinct CDR3 sequences in the sample, less than 45% were seen once. Sequencing used peripheral blood or thyroid tissue (not recorded which). These receptors were obtained from an adult man with Graves' hyperthyroidism.

This clonotype was seen at least ten times. The genes are TRBV9 and TRBJ1-5, with 10 bases that match TRBD1. V lost 3 bases and J lost 4; bases outside the gene matches: 10. The CDR3 is 17 amino acids. The germline V gene encodes CDR1 SGDLS and CDR2 YYNGEE. The CDR3: CASSATERGQGNQPQHF. The CDR3 DNA reads as TGTGCCAGCAGCGCTACAGAAAGGGGACAGGGGAATCAGCCCCAGCATTTT.

This clonotype was found many times. The rearrangement joins TRBV20-1 to TRBJ2-5; D may be TRBD2 (6 bases). CDR3 length equals 15 residues. Germline V gives CDR1 DFQATT, CDR2 SNEGSKA (reference sequence). Trimming took 0 bases from V and 2 from J, leaving 13 bases between them. This chain's CDR3 is CSARDFGGAQETQYF. The CDR3 DNA sequence: TGCAGTGCTAGAGATTTCGGGGGAGCACAAGAGACCCAGTACTTC.

This clonotype appeared many times. The CDR3 DNA follows: TGCGCCAGCAGCCAAGCCGTAGGGGGCTACACCTTC. Its protein is CASSQAVGGYTF. This chain links TRBV4-3 with TRBJ1-2; no reliable D call. The CDR3 runs 12 residues. Trimming stripped 1 base from V and 8 bases from J, with 8 bases between. CDR1 and CDR2 from the germline V gene are LGHNA and YSLEER.

The V and J genes are TRBV10-3 and TRBJ1-5; 7 bases line up with TRBD1. This CDR3 contains 16 residues. The germline gives CDR1 ENHRY, CDR2 SYGVKD. V lost 0 bases, J lost 1 base, and 3 bases stayed unmatched. CDR3 in DNA: TGTGCCATCAGTGAGTCGACAGGGCCAAGCAATCAGCCCCAGCATTTT. Protein: CAISESTGPSNQPQHF.

There are many counts of this clonotype. The chain links TRBV25-1 to TRBJ2-5, with 8 bases lining up with TRBD1. Looked up from germline, CDR1 is MGHDK and CDR2 is SYGVNS. The CDR3 loop spans 16 amino acids. The ends lost 3 bases at V and 5 bases at J; junction bases unmatched: 11. CDR3 amino acids: CASSDDPTGVEETQYF. The CDR3 DNA sequence: TGTGCCAGCAGTGACGACCCGACAGGGGTAGAGGAGACCCAGTACTTC.

The rearrangement links TRBV7-2 to TRBJ1-6; D remains ambiguous. The germline V gene has CDR1 SGHTA and CDR2 FQGNSA. Between the trimmed V and J ends, which lost 7 bases and 7 bases, there was a span of 14 bases. This CDR3 region has 14 residues. Written as DNA, the CDR3 is TGTGCCAGCACGGCTAGCGGACTGAATTCACCCCTCCACTTT. As protein: CASTASGLNSPLHF.

This clonotype appeared a single time. A junction boundary mismatches the germline segment, possibly from a read error. This sequence joins TRBV5-1 and TRBJ2-7; 9 nucleotides match TRBD2. CDR3 length: 14 residues. The germline gives CDR1 SGHRS, CDR2 YFSETQ. The DNA of the CDR3 is TGCGCCAGCAGCGCGGGAGGGCCATCCTCCGAGCAGTACTTC. Residues: CASSAGGPSSEQYF.

This clonotype occurred many times. This rearrangement joins TRBV20-1 to TRBJ1-2; 10 nucleotides line up with TRBD1. The germline V gene encodes CDR1 DFQATT and CDR2 SNEGSKA (reference sequence). Losses at the gene ends were 3 bases for V and 3 bases for J; bases not matched to a gene: 1. The CDR3 spans 13 residues. CDR3 amino acids: CSARTGGYYGYTF. The DNA of the CDR3 is TGCAGTGCTAGGACAGGGGGCTACTATGGCTACACCTTC.

This clonotype was picked up a small number of times. This chain joins TRBV7-8 and TRBJ2-7; no reliable D call. Trimming stripped 7 bases from V and 5 bases from J, with 12 bases between. Per germline, CDR1 SGHVS and CDR2 FQNEAQ. The CDR3 totals 12 residues. The CDR3 DNA follows: TGTGCCAGCACCTCCTACCCCAACGAGCAGTACTTC. Its translation is CASTSYPNEQYF.

The chain links TRBV10-3 to TRBJ1-6; 9 bases map to TRBD1. This CDR3 spans 15 amino acids. Looked up from germline, CDR1 is ENHRY and CDR2 is SYGVKD. V trimming: 9 bases; J trimming: 5 bases; junction bases outside the gene matches: 8. The DNA of the CDR3 is TGTGCCATGACCTCCGGGACAGGGCATAATTCACCCCTCCACTTT. Amino acid sequence: CAMTSGTGHNSPLHF.

This chain links TRBV7-8 with TRBJ1-2; unclear D gene. Trimming removed 5 bases from V and 4 bases from J, with 14 bases in between. CDR3 length equals 14 residues. Germline assignment: CDR1 SGHVS and CDR2 FQNEAQ. The CDR3 DNA follows: TGTGCCAGCAGCCTCAGGACGGAACTCTATGGCTACACCTTC. Amino acids: CASSLRTELYGYTF.

This clonotype came up many times. This chain connects TRBV12-3 or TRBV12-4 to TRBJ1-2; D may be TRBD1 (6 bases). This CDR3 is 13 amino acids long. Trimming stripped 7 bases from V and 2 bases from J, with 11 bases between. The CDR3 sequence is CASTLDRNYGYTF. CDR3 nucleotides: TGTGCCAGCACCTTGGACAGAAACTATGGCTACACCTTC.

There are many counts of this clonotype. The rearrangement links TRBV5-8 to TRBJ2-5; D tentatively fits TRBD1 or TRBD2 (5 bases each). CDR3 length: 15 residues. Germline CDR1 is SGHTS and CDR2 is YDEGEE. V was clipped by 0 bases and J by 5 bases, with 14 bases between them. The CDR3 sequence is CASSLDIGTGETQYF. The CDR3 DNA reads as TGTGCCAGCAGCTTGGATATAGGGACGGGGGAGACCCAGTACTTC.

This clonotype was seen a handful of times. V gene TRBV7-9 combines with J gene TRBJ1-4; the D is unclear. CDR1 is SEHNR, CDR2 FQNEAQ, per germline (reference sequence). V was clipped by 3 bases and J by 6 bases, with 11 bases between them. This CDR3 has 14 amino acids. The DNA for the CDR3 is TGTGCCAGCAGCTTTCCAGGTTGGGATGAAAAACTGTTTTTT. It codes for CASSFPGWDEKLFF. Full variable domain (outside the CDR3, taken from reference TRBV7-9 and TRBJ1-4): DTGVSQNPRHKITKRGQNVTFRCDPISEHNRLYWYRQTLGQGPEFLTYFQNEAQLEKSRLLSDRFSAERPKGSFSTLEIQRTEQGDSAMYLCASSFPGWDEKLFFGSGTQLSVL.

Concerning this clonotype itself: Germline and junction disagree at one end, which may indicate a read error. The chain carries TRBV10-3 and TRBJ1-1; 7 bases line up with TRBD1. This CDR3 spans 15 amino acids. Germline assignment: CDR1 ENHRY and CDR2 SYGVKD. CDR3 loop: CASSTPTGLNTEAFF. The CDR3 region has the DNA TGTGCCAGCAGTACCCCGACAGGGTTGAACACTGAAGCTTTCTTT.

This chain joins TRBV6-2 or TRBV6-3 and TRBJ2-5, with 9 bases that match TRBD1. The CDR3 has 16 amino acids. Trimming cost V 5 bases and J 0 bases; bases outside gene matches: 7. Germline V CDR1 and CDR2: MNHEY, SVGEGT. The CDR3 coding sequence is TGTGCCAGCAGTCGTACAGGGGGCCGCTACCAAGAGACCCAGTACTTC. As protein: CASSRTGGRYQETQYF.

With regard to this clonotype: One end of the junction varies from germline; a read error may be responsible. V is TRBV10-3 and J is TRBJ2-7; D tentatively reads TRBD1 or TRBD2 (5 bases each). Germline assignment: CDR1 ENHRY and CDR2 SYGVKD. The CDR3 runs to 14 residues. The CDR3 loop is CASSDGDGRGEQYF. CDR3 coding DNA: TGTGCCAGCAGTGACGGGGACGGACGAGGGGAGCAGTACTTC.

J is TRBJ1-1 and V is TRBV6-1; tentative D call: TRBD1 (5 bases). Germline CDR1 and CDR2: MNHNS and SASEGT. Trimming stripped 6 bases from V and 11 bases from J, with 19 bases between. The CDR3 has 13 residues. The CDR3 DNA reads as TGTGCCAGCAGAACAATAAGCCAGGGATCGGCTTTCTTT. This sequence encodes CASRTISQGSAFF.

This clonotype was counted ten times or more. V usage is TRBV7-8 and J usage is TRBJ1-2; D remains ambiguous. The germline V and J ends were trimmed by 3 bases and 3 bases, with 23 bases remaining between them. The CDR3 spans 18 residues. Germline V gene data show CDR1 as SGHVS and CDR2 as FQNEAQ. This chain's CDR3 is CASSFVYHGSPLDYGYTF. As DNA, the CDR3 is TGTGCCAGCAGCTTCGTGTACCACGGCAGTCCTCTAGACTATGGCTACACCTTC.

This clonotype came up many times. The V gene is TRBV5-8, the J gene TRBJ2-5, with D perhaps matching TRBD2 (5 bases). V dropped 3 bases and J dropped 5 bases, with 14 bases sitting between them. The germline V gene encodes CDR1 SGHTS and CDR2 YDEGEE. The CDR3 runs 14 residues. The CDR3 DNA sequence: TGTGCCAGCAGCTCGGCCCACGGGGTGGAGACCCAGTACTTC. As protein: CASSSAHGVETQYF.

This clonotype came up many times. The chain has TRBV6-6 and TRBJ1-6, with D tentatively TRBD1 (5 bases). Germline assignment: CDR1 MNHNY and CDR2 SVGAGI (reference sequence). This CDR3 spans 17 amino acids. With 4 bases removed from V and 4 bases from J, the gap between germline ends came to 17 bases. The DNA of the CDR3 is TGTGCCAGCAGTTCGCAGGGTCAACGGTCGTATAATTCACCCCTCCACTTT. It yields the protein CASSSQGQRSYNSPLHF.

This clonotype appeared many times. V gene TRBV6-5 combines with J gene TRBJ2-7, with TRBD2 matching 13 bases. V was pared by 6 bases and J by 2 bases, with 4 bases of the junction left unmatched. Germline V gene sequence: CDR1 MNHEY, CDR2 SVGAGI. The CDR3 extends over 15 amino acids. The CDR3 DNA reads TGTGCCAGCAGCAAAGGACTAGCGGGGGCCTACGAGCAGTACTTC. Encoded protein: CASSKGLAGAYEQYF.

Details on this clonotype: This may stem from a read error, because a much larger clone lies one nucleotide away. This sequence joins TRBV14 and TRBJ1-1; D is unresolved. Germline lookup yields CDR1 SGHDN and CDR2 FVKESK. Trimming took off 6 bases at V and 4 bases at J, with 15 bases between the two ends. The CDR3 is 14 amino acids. CDR3 coding DNA: TGTGCCAGCAGATCTCGAGCCCCCGCCACTGAAGCTTTCTTT. It codes for CASRSRAPATEAFF.

The gene calls are TRBV12-3 or TRBV12-4 and TRBJ1-2; tentatively, D is TRBD1 (6 bases). This CDR3 spans 16 amino acids. Trimming took off 4 bases at V and 0 bases at J, with 15 bases between the two ends. CDR3 sequence reads: CASSSSGAETNYGYTF. CDR3 coding DNA: TGTGCCAGCAGTTCTTCAGGGGCGGAAACTAACTATGGCTACACCTTC.

This clonotype has ten or more counts. The chain links TRBV20-1 to TRBJ2-7; 7 positions agree with TRBD1. V lost 4 bases to trimming and J lost 3 bases; unmatched junction nucleotides: 6. The germline gives CDR1 DFQATT, CDR2 SNEGSKA (reference sequence). The CDR3 consists of 13 residues. The CDR3 sequence is CSANRDRVYEQYF. The CDR3 DNA reads as TGCAGTGCTAACCGGGACAGAGTCTACGAGCAGTACTTC.

This clonotype was seen ten or more times. The chain combines TRBV7-9 with TRBJ1-2, with unresolved D. The V end lost 3 bases, the J end lost 1 base, and 12 bases lay between the germline ends. The CDR3 contains 15 residues. Germline CDR1 is SEHNR and CDR2 is FQNEAQ (reference sequence). This CDR3 is CASSLKGGDNYGYTF. CDR3 DNA: TGTGCCAGCAGCTTGAAGGGCGGGGATAACTATGGCTACACCTTC. The variable domain in full, completed from reference TRBV7-9 and TRBJ1-2, reads DTGVSQNPRHKITKRGQNVTFRCDPISEHNRLYWYRQTLGQGPEFLTYFQNEAQLEKSRLLSDRFSAERPKGSFSTLEIQRTEQGDSAMYLCASSLKGGDNYGYTFGSGTRLTVV.

This clonotype appeared a few times. This CDR3 reads CSVPSRQTQTWRVGSNQPQHF. The CDR3 nucleotides read TGCAGTGTCCCATCCCGACAGACTCAAACCTGGAGGGTAGGAAGCAATCAGCCCCAGCATTTT. J is TRBJ1-5 and V is TRBV20-1, with D possibly being TRBD1 (5 bases). Trimming shortened V by 7 bases and J by 1 base, and 35 bases separated the two germline ends. Germline CDR1 DFQATT, CDR2 SNEGSKA (reference sequence). This CDR3 spans 21 amino acids.